The T cell receptor (beta chain) under discussion was sequenced for a study of cytomegalovirus exposure and HLA in healthy donors. The study, taken as a whole, reports: Accounts indicate the classifier identified cytomegalovirus status with strong specificity and sensitivity. Available immune exposure information was restricted to CMV serostatus only. Apparent HLA restriction characterized most CMV-associated TCR beta chains in a later analysis.

The PCR was carried out with 60 Vbeta primers and 13 Jbeta primers. Profiled with immunoSEQ multiplex PCR; TCRdb holds only in-frame clones, not every one. The data contain 60,000 to 90,000 clones, more than 65% of them singletons. This CDR3 is built from 12 residues. V was shortened by 4 bases and J by 10 bases, with 13 bases between the two germline ends. The germline V gene has CDR1 MNHNS and CDR2 SASEGT. As concerns this clone: Its antigen is currently unknown.

The V call is TRBV6-1, the J call TRBJ1-1; tentative D call: TRBD1 (6 bases). The sequenced sample consisted of PBMCs. This sequence originates from a man aged 65-85 years in good health and CMV-seropositive. CDR3 amino acids: CASSVQGPPAFF. CDR3 DNA: TGTGCCAGCAGTGTCCAGGGGCCCCCAGCTTTCTTT.